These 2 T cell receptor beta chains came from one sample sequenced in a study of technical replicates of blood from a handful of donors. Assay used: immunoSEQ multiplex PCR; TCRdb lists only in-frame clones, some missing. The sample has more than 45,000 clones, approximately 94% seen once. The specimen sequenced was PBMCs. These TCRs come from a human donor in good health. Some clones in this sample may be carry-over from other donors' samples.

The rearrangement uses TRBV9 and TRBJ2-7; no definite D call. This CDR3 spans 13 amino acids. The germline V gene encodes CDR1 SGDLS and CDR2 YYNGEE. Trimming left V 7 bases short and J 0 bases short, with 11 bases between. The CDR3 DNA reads TGTGCCAGCGGCGGTGCCTACTCCTACGAGCAGTACTTC. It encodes CASGGAYSYEQYF.

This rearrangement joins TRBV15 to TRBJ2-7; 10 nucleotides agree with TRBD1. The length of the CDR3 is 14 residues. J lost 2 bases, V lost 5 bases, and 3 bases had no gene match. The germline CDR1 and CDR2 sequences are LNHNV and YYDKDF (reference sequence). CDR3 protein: CATSQDRGTYEQYF. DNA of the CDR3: TGTGCCACCAGCCAGGACAGGGGGACCTACGAGCAGTACTTC. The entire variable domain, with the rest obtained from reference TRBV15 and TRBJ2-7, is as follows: DAMVIQNPRYQVTQFGKPVTLSCSQTLNHNVMYWYQQKSSQAPKLLFHYYDKDFNNEADTPDNFQSRRPNTSFCFLDIRSPGLGDTAMYLCATSQDRGTYEQYFGPGTRLTVT.